This TCR beta chain derives from a study of control samples from healthy donors and cancer patients. Repertoires were generated with immunoSEQ multiplex PCR, while TCRdb's copy carries only in-frame clones and drops some. The profile covers more than 150,000 clones, with 85% to 95% appearing a single time and more than 1.4% taken by the ten largest. The sample taken for sequencing was blood. This TCR was recovered from a man younger than 35 in good health.

The CDR3 DNA reads TGTGCCAGCAGTACCTTACAGGGGAGCACTGAAGCTTTCTTT. Its protein is CASSTLQGSTEAFF. V and J are TRBV2 and TRBJ1-1; 7 positions match TRBD1. The trim removed 5 bases at V and 4 bases at J, leaving 7 bases unmatched. The CDR3 is 14 amino acids. CDR1 SNHLY and CDR2 FYNNEI come from the germline V gene. Full variable domain (outside the CDR3, taken from reference TRBV2 and TRBJ1-1): EPEVTQTPSHQVTQMGQEVILRCVPISNHLYFYWYRQILGQKVEFLVSFYNNEISEKSEIFDDQFSVERPDGSNFTLKIRSTKLEDSAMYFCASSTLQGSTEAFFGQGTRLTVV.